Below are 2 T cell receptor beta chains sequenced from a single sample in a study of blood T cell repertoires in COVID-19. Sequenced by immunoSEQ multiplex PCR; TCRdb stores in-frame clones only, minus some. The sample gives fewer than 300,000 clones, around 90% of which show up once; about 2% is in the top ten. What was sequenced was PBMCs or T cells enriched from blood (not recorded which). The receptors were sampled from a woman aged 40 to 50 with acute COVID-19.

This rearrangement joins TRBV5-4 to TRBJ2-1; D is unclear. Per germline, CDR1 SGHNT and CDR2 YYREEE (reference sequence). The CDR3 spans 13 residues. V gave up 4 bases and J gave up 7 bases, with 12 bases separating them. Here the CDR3 DNA reads TGTGCCAGCAGCGAGCTGAAAACGAATGAGCAGTTCTTC. Its translation: CASSELKTNEQFF.

The rearrangement links TRBV4-2 to TRBJ2-7; D is ambiguous. The V and J ends lost 1 base and 0 bases respectively, with 13 bases between them. Germline V CDR1 and CDR2: LGHNA, YNFKEQ. The CDR3 runs 16 residues. CDR3 residues: CASSQVVPESSYEQYF. The CDR3 nucleotides are TGTGCCAGCAGCCAAGTTGTTCCCGAGAGCTCCTACGAGCAGTACTTC.